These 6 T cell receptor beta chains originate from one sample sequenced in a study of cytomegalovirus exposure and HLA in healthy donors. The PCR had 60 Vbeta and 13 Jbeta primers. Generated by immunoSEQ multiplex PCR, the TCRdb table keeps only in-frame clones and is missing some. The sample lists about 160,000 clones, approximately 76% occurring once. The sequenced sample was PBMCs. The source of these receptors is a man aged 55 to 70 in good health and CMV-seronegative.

The CDR3 sequence: CASSDSAGQGSGRNEQFF. The CDR3 DNA reads TGTGCCAGCAGTGACTCTGCCGGACAGGGGTCGGGACGCAATGAGCAGTTCTTC. This chain connects TRBV6-4 to TRBJ2-1; 9 bases fit TRBD1. The CDR3 is 18 amino acids. CDR1 is MRHNA and CDR2 is SNTAGT in the germline V gene. V dropped 0 bases and J dropped 6; count of bases not matched to a gene: 12.

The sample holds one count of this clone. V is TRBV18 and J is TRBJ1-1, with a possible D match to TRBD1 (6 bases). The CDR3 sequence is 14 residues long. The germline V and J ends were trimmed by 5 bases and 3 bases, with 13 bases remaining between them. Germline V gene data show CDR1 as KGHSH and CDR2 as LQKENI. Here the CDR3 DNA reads TGTGCCAGCTCAGAAATAGGGGGATACACTGAAGCTTTCTTT. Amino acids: CASSEIGGYTEAFF. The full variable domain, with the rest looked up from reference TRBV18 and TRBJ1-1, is NAGVMQNPRHLVRRRGQEARLRCSPMKGHSHVYWYRQLPEEGLKFMVYLQKENIIDESGMPKERFSAEFPKEGPSILRIQQVVRGDSAAYFCASSEIGGYTEAFFGQGTRLTVV.

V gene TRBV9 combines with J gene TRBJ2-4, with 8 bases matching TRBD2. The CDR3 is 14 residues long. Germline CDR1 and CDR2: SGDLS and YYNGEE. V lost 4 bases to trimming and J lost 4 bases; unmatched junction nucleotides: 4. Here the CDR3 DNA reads TGTGCCAGCAGCCCCCGGGGGGGGAAAAACATTCAGTACTTC. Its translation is CASSPRGGKNIQYF.

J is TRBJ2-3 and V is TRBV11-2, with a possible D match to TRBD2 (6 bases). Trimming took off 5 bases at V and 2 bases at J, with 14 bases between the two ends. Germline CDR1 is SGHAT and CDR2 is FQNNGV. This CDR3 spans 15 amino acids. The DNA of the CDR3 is TGTGCCAGCAGCCCCCGGGACTTTTCCACAGATACGCAGTATTTT. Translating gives CASSPRDFSTDTQYF.

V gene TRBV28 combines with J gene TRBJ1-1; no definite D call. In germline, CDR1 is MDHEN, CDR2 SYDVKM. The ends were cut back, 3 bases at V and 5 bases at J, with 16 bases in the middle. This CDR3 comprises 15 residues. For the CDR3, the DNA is TGTGCCAGCAGTTTCCCGGGGATTAGTGGGACTGAAGCTTTCTTT. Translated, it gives CASSFPGISGTEAFF. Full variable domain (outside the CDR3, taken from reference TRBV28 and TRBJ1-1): DVKVTQSSRYLVKRTGEKVFLECVQDMDHENMFWYRQDPGLGLRLIYFSYDVKMKEKGDIPEGYSVSREKKERFSLILESASTNQTSMYLCASSFPGISGTEAFFGQGTRLTVV.

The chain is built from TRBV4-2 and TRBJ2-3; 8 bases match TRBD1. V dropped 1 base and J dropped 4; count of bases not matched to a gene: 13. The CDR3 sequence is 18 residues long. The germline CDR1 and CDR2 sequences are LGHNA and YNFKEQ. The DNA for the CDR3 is TGTGCCAGCAGCCAAGGACAGACTGGACAGGGAGAAGCAGATACGCAGTATTTT. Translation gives CASSQGQTGQGEADTQYF.